This paragraph covers one T cell receptor beta chain sequence. Its antigen is unidentified. The data are from a study of T cell clonotyping in hematopoietic cell transplantation. Study details: Pretransplant recipient samples were taken after cytoreduction.

The CDR3 has 15 amino acids. With 4 bases removed from V and 2 bases from J, the gap between germline ends came to 13 bases. Germline CDR1 is SGDLS and CDR2 is YYNGEE. The repertoire was sequenced with immunoSEQ multiplex PCR; TCRdb's copy has only in-frame clones and lacks some. The repertoire holds tens of thousands of clones, 85% to 90% seen once, with about 6% in the top ten. The study, taken as a whole, reports: Recipient TCR diversity dropped after transplant; expanded clonotypes rose from day 30 to 180. At the given depth, recipient repertoires were over 97% de novo clonotypes.

Time point specified: recipient sample about 28 days before transplant, after cytoreduction. Recipients were bled about 28 days pretransplant and at posttransplant days 30, 100, 180. The sequenced sample was peripheral blood mononuclear cells, obtained before stem cell transplant. The source of this sequence is a man between 60 and 75 years old with biphenotypic leukemia. Some clones in this sample may be carry-over from other donors' samples. V and J are TRBV9 and TRBJ1-3; D might be TRBD1 (6 bases). CDR3 sequence: CASSSNRVTGNTIYF. CDR3 DNA sequence: TGTGCCAGCAGCTCGAACAGGGTAACTGGAAACACCATATATTTT. The whole variable domain, filled in from reference TRBV9 and TRBJ1-3, reads DSGVTQTPKHLITATGQRVTLRCSPRSGDLSVYWYQQSLDQGLQFLIQYYNGEERAKGNILERFSAQQFPDLHSELNLSSLELGDSALYFCASSSNRVTGNTIYFGEGSWLTVV.